These 29 T cell receptor beta chains were sequenced from one sample in a study of blood T cell repertoires in COVID-19. TCRdb's table, derived via immunoSEQ multiplex PCR, lists solely in-frame clones and lacks some. The sample records approximately 170,000 clones, around 84% being singletons. The sample comprised peripheral blood. The receptors derive from a woman aged 70-85 years with COVID-19, enrolled during active disease.

The DNA of the CDR3 is TGTGCCAGCAGTGAATTCGCCCGGCAGGGGCGAAATTCACCCCTCCACTTT. Translating gives CASSEFARQGRNSPLHF. This chain connects TRBV25-1 to TRBJ1-6, with TRBD1 as a possible D gene (6 bases). In germline, CDR1 is MGHDK, CDR2 SYGVNS. Trimming cost V 1 base and J 7 bases, with 17 bases left between them. The CDR3 has 17 amino acids.

This chain links TRBV2 with TRBJ2-7; 7 nucleotides agree with TRBD1. Per the germline V gene, CDR1 is SNHLY and CDR2 is FYNNEI. V was pared by 6 bases and J by 5 bases, with 10 bases of the junction left unmatched. The CDR3 is made up of 14 amino acids. The CDR3 loop is CASSKGRQGHEQYV. As DNA, the CDR3 is TGTGCCAGCAGCAAGGGGAGACAGGGCCACGAGCAGTACGTC.

The chain combines TRBV25-1 with TRBJ2-5, with a possible D match to TRBD1 (7 bases). The germline V and J ends were trimmed by 1 base and 5 bases, with 14 bases remaining between them. The CDR3 extends over 15 amino acids. Germline CDR1 and CDR2: MGHDK and SYGVNS. DNA of the CDR3: TGTGCCAGCAGTGAATGGAGGGGGCAGAGTGAGACCCAGTACTTC. This codes for CASSEWRGQSETQYF.

The V gene is TRBV19, the J gene TRBJ2-7; D remains unclear. The CDR3 covers 13 residues. CDR1 LNHDA and CDR2 SQIVND come from the germline V gene (reference sequence). Trimming removed 3 bases from V and 2 bases from J, with 8 bases in between. The CDR3 sequence is CASSMGRAYEQYF. CDR3 DNA: TGTGCCAGTAGTATGGGCAGAGCCTACGAGCAGTACTTC.

This chain joins TRBV30 and TRBJ2-5; the match to TRBD1 covers 9 bases. Germline assignment: CDR1 GTSNPN and CDR2 SVGIG (reference sequence). The CDR3 runs 15 residues. Trimming removed 3 bases from V and 3 bases from J; junction bases left unmatched: 8. This chain's CDR3 is CAWSSTGGLEETQYF. Here the CDR3 DNA reads TGTGCCTGGAGCTCGACAGGGGGACTGGAAGAGACCCAGTACTTC.

This clone appeared a few times. This chain connects TRBV6-5 to TRBJ2-5, with a weak D call TRBD2 (6 bases). Trimming stripped 6 bases from V and 1 base from J, with 15 bases between. The CDR3 is made up of 15 amino acids. Per the germline V gene, CDR1 is MNHEY and CDR2 is SVGAGI. CDR3 bases: TGTGCCAGCAGCGACCGTGTAGCGGCCCAAGAGACCCAGTACTTC. The encoded protein is CASSDRVAAQETQYF.

This chain links TRBV19 with TRBJ1-2; 7 bases line up with TRBD1. Germline assignment: CDR1 LNHDA and CDR2 SQIVND (reference sequence). The CDR3 sequence is 16 residues long. J gave up 1 base and V 0 bases, and 5 bases lay outside the gene matches. In DNA, the CDR3 is TGTGCCAGTAGTATAGATCGACAGGGTTATAACTATGGCTACACCTTC. Translation: CASSIDRQGYNYGYTF.

The chain links TRBV28 to TRBJ2-7, with no clear D. The V end lost 6 bases, the J end lost 5 bases, and 14 bases lay between the germline ends. Germline CDR1 MDHEN, CDR2 SYDVKM. CDR3 length equals 13 residues. For the CDR3, the DNA is TGTGCCAGCAGCCCGGGTGAGGAAAACGAGCAGTACTTC. It translates to CASSPGEENEQYF.

This sequence joins TRBV12-3 or TRBV12-4 and TRBJ2-7, with 13 bases identical to TRBD2. The CDR3 has 12 residues. The CDR3: CASSRTSGGLRV. Written as DNA, the CDR3 is TGTGCCAGCAGTAGGACTAGCGGGGGACTCCGAGTC.

This clone was picked up many times. The genes are TRBV21-1 and TRBJ1-5; TRBD1 is taken as the D call from the table, unchecked against the DNA. TRBV21-1 corresponds to a pseudogene. The length of the CDR3 is 13 residues. The CDR3 here is CASSLLQGQPQHF. In nucleotides, the CDR3 is TGTGCCAGCAGTCTTCTACAGGGCCAGCCCCAGCATTTT.

This clone was picked up one time. The chain's CDR3 is CASSPGQPANYGYTF. Here the CDR3 DNA reads TGTGCCAGCAGCCCTGGACAGCCCGCTAACTATGGCTACACCTTC. This chain joins TRBV7-8 and TRBJ1-2; a weak D match, TRBD1 (6 bases). The CDR3 loop spans 15 amino acids. The germline V and J ends were trimmed by 5 bases and 0 bases, with 13 bases remaining between them. Germline assignment: CDR1 SGHVS and CDR2 FQNEAQ.

This chain joins TRBV19 and TRBJ1-3, with D perhaps matching TRBD1 (6 bases). This CDR3 has 15 amino acids. Trimming shortened V by 6 bases and J by 0 bases, and 12 bases separated the two germline ends. Germline assignment: CDR1 LNHDA and CDR2 SQIVND (reference sequence). The CDR3 region is CASRRQVFSGNTIYF. The CDR3 bases are TGTGCCAGTAGACGACAGGTTTTCTCTGGAAACACCATATATTTT.

This clone appeared once. The chain employs TRBV25-1 and TRBJ1-6, with a tentative D call TRBD1 (6 bases). The CDR3 has 17 residues. Trimming shortened V by 6 bases and J by 3 bases, and 18 bases separated the two germline ends. Germline V gives CDR1 MGHDK, CDR2 SYGVNS. The CDR3 coding sequence is TGTGCCAGCAGCCTTTGGGCAGGGGTTAGCTATAATTCACCCCTCCACTTT. Translated, it gives CASSLWAGVSYNSPLHF. The whole variable domain, remainder taken from reference TRBV25-1 and TRBJ1-6, is EADIYQTPRYLVIGTGKKITLECSQTMGHDKMYWYQQDPGMELHLIHYSYGVNSTEKGDLSSESTVSRIRTEHFPLTLESARPSHTSQYLCASSLWAGVSYNSPLHFGNGTRLTVT.

Of note for this clone: Within the sample, other DNA sequences also encode this same CDR3. J is TRBJ2-2 and V is TRBV18; D unclear. Germline V CDR1 and CDR2: KGHSH, LQKENI. Trimming took off 6 bases at V and 4 bases at J, with 12 bases between the two ends. This CDR3 region has 14 residues. CDR3 amino acids: CASSPTRGTGELFF. In DNA form, the CDR3 reads TGTGCCAGCTCCCCGACTCGAGGCACCGGGGAGCTGTTTTTT.

The V gene is TRBV7-3, the J gene TRBJ2-5; possible D gene TRBD1, 5 bases. This CDR3 has 12 amino acids. V lost 2 bases, J lost 4 bases, and 5 bases lay in between. CDR1 and CDR2 from the germline V gene are SGHTA and FQGTGA. The CDR3 nucleotides read TGTGCCAGCAGCTTACAGGGAGAGACCCAGTACTTC. It is translated as CASSLQGETQYF. Complete variable domain (other parts from reference TRBV7-3 and TRBJ2-5): GAGVSQTPSNKVTEKGKYVELRCDPISGHTALYWYRQSLGQGPEFLIYFQGTGAADDSGLPNDRFFAVRPEGSVSTLKIQRTERGDSAVYLCASSLQGETQYFGPGTRLLVL.

The rearrangement uses TRBV6-5 and TRBJ2-7, with 9 bases matching TRBD1. Trimming cost V 2 bases and J 3 bases; bases outside gene matches: 2. The CDR3 runs 14 residues. CDR1 and CDR2 (germline): MNHEY, SVGAGI. This chain's CDR3 is CASSYRDRDYEQYF. CDR3 sequence (DNA): TGTGCCAGCAGTTACCGGGACAGGGACTACGAGCAGTACTTC.

V usage is TRBV5-1 and J usage is TRBJ2-7; 12 bases match TRBD2. Germline V gene data show CDR1 as SGHRS and CDR2 as YFSETQ. CDR3 length: 16 amino acids. The V gene end was trimmed by 4 bases and the J gene end by 3 bases; junction bases not matched to a gene: 8. The CDR3 nucleotides are TGCGCCAGCAGCATGACTAGCGGGAGCCTACTCTACGAGCAGTACTTC. Translating gives CASSMTSGSLLYEQYF. Using reference TRBV5-1 and TRBJ2-7 for the parts outside the CDR3, the full variable domain is KAGVTQTPRYLIKTRGQQVTLSCSPISGHRSVSWYQQTPGQGLQFLFEYFSETQRNKGNFPGRFSGRQFSNSRSEMNVSTLELGDSALYLCASSMTSGSLLYEQYFGPGTRLTVT.

The V call is TRBV5-8, the J call TRBJ1-2; the D is unclear. The CDR3 has 14 amino acids. Germline CDR1 and CDR2: SGHTS and YDEGEE. The V gene lost 4 bases and the J gene lost 0 bases, with 10 bases spanning the gap. In nucleotides, the CDR3 is TGTGCCAGCAGCACCATGGGCGCTAACTATGGCTACACCTTC. This gives the protein CASSTMGANYGYTF.

This chain links TRBV6-5 with TRBJ1-5; TRBD1 might be the D (5 bases). The CDR3 is 14 amino acids. V gave up 6 bases and J gave up 3 bases, with 12 bases separating them. Germline loops: CDR1 MNHEY, CDR2 SVGAGI. CDR3 nucleotides: TGTGCCAGCAGAGTAGGGACTAACAATCAGCCCCAGCATTTT. Its protein product is CASRVGTNNQPQHF.

The chain recombines TRBV27 with TRBJ1-1, with D possibly matching TRBD1 (6 bases). There are 16 residues in the CDR3. Trimming removed 4 bases at V and 5 bases at J, with 20 bases between. CDR1 is MNHEY, CDR2 SMNVEV, per germline (reference sequence). CDR3 amino acids: CASSWGTPPRQTEAFF. CDR3 sequence (DNA): TGTGCCAGCAGTTGGGGGACACCACCTAGGCAGACTGAAGCTTTCTTT.

Here the CDR3 reads CASSFGWGAGANVLTF. The CDR3 DNA sequence: TGTGCCAGCAGTTTCGGCTGGGGAGCCGGGGCCAACGTCCTGACTTTC. The rearrangement links TRBV28 to TRBJ2-6, with D possibly matching TRBD2 (5 bases). The length of the CDR3 is 16 residues. Germline lookup yields CDR1 MDHEN and CDR2 SYDVKM. V lost 3 bases to trimming and J lost 4 bases, with 13 bases between them.

J is TRBJ2-2 and V is TRBV5-1, with a possible D match to TRBD2 (5 bases). Trimming took 7 bases from V and 2 from J, leaving 15 bases between them. Germline V CDR1 and CDR2: SGHRS, YFSETQ. There are 15 residues in the CDR3. CDR3 DNA sequence: TGCGCCAGCTGGATCGGGAATACTAACACCGGGGAGCTGTTTTTT. Translated, it gives CASWIGNTNTGELFF.

The chain employs TRBV24-1 and TRBJ2-1; D is possibly TRBD1 (6 bases). CDR1 KGHDR and CDR2 SFDVKD come from the germline V gene. This CDR3 has 14 residues. V lost 5 bases to trimming and J lost 6 bases, with 13 bases between them. This CDR3 is CATSAEDSLNEQFF. CDR3 DNA sequence: TGTGCCACCAGTGCCGAGGACAGCCTCAATGAGCAGTTCTTC.

The rearrangement uses TRBV2 and TRBJ2-3; TRBD1 aligns across 8 bases. Unmatched junction bases numbered 2, after V lost 8 bases and J lost 1 base. Germline V gene lookup returns CDR1 SNHLY and CDR2 FYNNEI. This CDR3 has 13 amino acids. The CDR3 is CASWTGRTDTQYF. CDR3 DNA: TGTGCCAGCTGGACAGGGCGCACAGATACGCAGTATTTT.

The chain uses TRBV29-1 and TRBJ2-5; D ambiguous. Germline values: CDR1 SQVTM, CDR2 ANQGSEA. The germline V and J ends were trimmed by 4 bases and 0 bases, with 6 bases remaining between them. The CDR3 sequence is 12 residues long. CDR3 in amino acids: CSVAEYQETQYF. CDR3 DNA: TGCAGCGTTGCGGAGTACCAAGAGACCCAGTACTTC.

The V and J genes are TRBV4-1 and TRBJ2-5; D gene unclear. V was pared by 0 bases and J by 4 bases, with 9 bases between. The CDR3 extends over 14 amino acids. The germline V gene encodes CDR1 MGHRA and CDR2 YSYEKL. CDR3 in amino acids: CASSQDRGAETQYF. CDR3 nucleotides: TGCGCCAGCAGCCAAGATCGAGGCGCAGAGACCCAGTACTTC.

The V gene is TRBV28, the J gene TRBJ1-2; D is ambiguous. The germline V and J ends were trimmed by 3 bases and 5 bases, with 10 bases remaining between them. The germline V gene encodes CDR1 MDHEN and CDR2 SYDVKM. This CDR3 has 13 residues. CDR3 DNA: TGTGCCAGCAGTTTCTCATCGGGTTATGGCTACACCTTC. Translation gives CASSFSSGYGYTF.

The rearrangement joins TRBV2 to TRBJ2-7; D ambiguous. Trimming cost V 3 bases and J 5 bases, with 14 bases left between them. The V gene's germline CDR1 is SNHLY and CDR2 FYNNEI. CDR3 length: 14 amino acids. Written as DNA, the CDR3 is TGTGCCAGCAGTGAGCGCACCCGCCGCCACGAGCAGTACTTC. Translated, it gives CASSERTRRHEQYF. The full variable domain, completed using reference TRBV2 and TRBJ2-7, is EPEVTQTPSHQVTQMGQEVILRCVPISNHLYFYWYRQILGQKVEFLVSFYNNEISEKSEIFDDQFSVERPDGSNFTLKIRSTKLEDSAMYFCASSERTRRHEQYFGPGTRLTVT.

Ten or more counts support this clone. The chain combines TRBV7-2 with TRBJ1-4, with D uncertain. The germline V gene encodes CDR1 SGHTA and CDR2 FQGNSA. Trimming shortened V by 5 bases and J by 0 bases, and 7 bases separated the two germline ends. This CDR3 has 14 amino acids. Written as DNA, the CDR3 is TGTGCCAGCAGCCCCCTAGCAACTAATGAAAAACTGTTTTTT. Residues: CASSPLATNEKLFF.